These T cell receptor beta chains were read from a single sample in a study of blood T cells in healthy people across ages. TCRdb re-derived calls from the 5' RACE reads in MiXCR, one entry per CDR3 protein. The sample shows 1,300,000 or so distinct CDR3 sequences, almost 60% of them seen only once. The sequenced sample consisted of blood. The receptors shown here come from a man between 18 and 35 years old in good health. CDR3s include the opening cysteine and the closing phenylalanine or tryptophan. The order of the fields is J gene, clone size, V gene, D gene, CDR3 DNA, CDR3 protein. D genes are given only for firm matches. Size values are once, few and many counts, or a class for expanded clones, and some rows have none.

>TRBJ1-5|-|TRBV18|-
TGTGCCAGCTCACCCCAGGGACAAGCTAATCAGCCCCAGCATTTT
CASSPQGQANQPQHF
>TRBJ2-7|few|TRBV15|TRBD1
TGTGCCACCAGCAGAGAACAGGGGGTTTACGAGCAGTACTTC
CATSREQGVYEQYF
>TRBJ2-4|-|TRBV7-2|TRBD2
TGTGCCAGCAGCTTAGAGGGACTAGCGGGACCCCCTTCTAGTGAGCAGTACTTC
CASSLEGLAGPPSSEQYF
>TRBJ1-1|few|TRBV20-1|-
TGCAGTGCACCTGAACCCACTGAAGCTTTCTTT
CSAPEPTEAFF
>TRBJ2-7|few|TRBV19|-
TGTGCCAGTAGCACTACCGGGACTTCCTCCTACGAGCAGTACTTC
CASSTTGTSSYEQYF
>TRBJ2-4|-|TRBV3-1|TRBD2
TGTGCCAGCAGCCAAATTGGACTAGCGGTAAACATTCAGTACTTC
CASSQIGLAVNIQYF
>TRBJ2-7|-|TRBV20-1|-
TGCAGTGCTAGAGAGAACAGATTTGTGGAGCAGTACTTC
CSARENRFVEQYF
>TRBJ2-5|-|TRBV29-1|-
TGCAGCGTTTTCTATTCGAGGCCCACCGTAGAGACCCAGTACTTC
CSVFYSRPTVETQYF
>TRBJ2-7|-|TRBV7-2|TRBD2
TGTGCCAGCAGCTTAGTTAGCGGGAGGGCCCTCTCCTACGAGCAGTACTTC
CASSLVSGRALSYEQYF
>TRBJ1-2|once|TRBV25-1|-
TGTGCCAGCAGTGAATATCGGAGCGAAGGCTACACCTTC
CASSEYRSEGYTF
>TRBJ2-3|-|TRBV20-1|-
TGCAGTGCTAGCAAACGGAGCACAGATACGCAGTATTTT
CSASKRSTDTQYF
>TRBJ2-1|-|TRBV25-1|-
TGTGCCAGCAAGGAGGGCAATGAGCAGTTCTTC
CASKEGNEQFF
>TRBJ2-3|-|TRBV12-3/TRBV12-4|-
TGTGCCAACAGTCCGGGCCCCCAGGGAGATACGCAGTATTTT
CANSPGPQGDTQYF
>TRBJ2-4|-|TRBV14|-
TGTGCCAGCAGCCAAGACTCCGCGAACATTCAGTACTTC
CASSQDSANIQYF
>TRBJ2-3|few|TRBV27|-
TGTGCCAGCATCGGCTCAGATACGCAGTATTTT
CASIGSDTQYF
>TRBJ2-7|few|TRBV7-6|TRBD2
TGTGCCAGCAGCCTGGCGGGACTAGCGGGAGGGATATCCTCCTACGAGCAGTACTTC
CASSLAGLAGGISSYEQYF
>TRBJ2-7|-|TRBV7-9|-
TGTGCCAGCAGCTCGGAAGGACCAAGCTACGAGCAGTACTTC
CASSSEGPSYEQYF
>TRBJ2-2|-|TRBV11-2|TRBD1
TGTGCCAGCAGCTTAGGGACAGGGGGATCCGGGGAGCTGTTTTTT
CASSLGTGGSGELFF
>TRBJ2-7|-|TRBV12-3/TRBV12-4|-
TGTGCCAGCAGCCTGGGCCTATCAGACGCCGAGCAGTACTTC
CASSLGLSDAEQYF
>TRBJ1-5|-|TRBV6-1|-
TGTGCCAGCACCCCAAGGTTTTATAGCAATCAGCCCCAGCATTTT
CASTPRFYSNQPQHF
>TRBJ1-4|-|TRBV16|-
TGTGCCAGCAGCCAATCCATTATAAATGAAAAACTGTTTTTT
CASSQSIINEKLFF
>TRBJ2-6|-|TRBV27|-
TGTGCCAGCACCTCAGTGGGCTCTGGGGCCAACGTCCTGACTTTC
CASTSVGSGANVLTF
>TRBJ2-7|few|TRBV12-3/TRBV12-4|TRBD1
TGTGCCAGCAGTTCCCGGGACAGGTTGTTCTACGAGCAGTACTTC
CASSSRDRLFYEQYF
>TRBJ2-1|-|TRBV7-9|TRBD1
TGTGCCAGCCCGGGGCCAGGGGGCTACAATGAGCAGTTCTTC
CASPGPGGYNEQFF
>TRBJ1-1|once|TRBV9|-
TGTGCCAGCAGCCCATACGGCTCGAACACTGAAGCTTTCTTT
CASSPYGSNTEAFF
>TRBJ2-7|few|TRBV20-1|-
TGCAGTGCTCGTCGGCAGAGCTACGAGCAGTACTTC
CSARRQSYEQYF
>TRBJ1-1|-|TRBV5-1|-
TGCGCCAGCAGCTTGGGGACCGGGGGGAGTACTGAAGCTTTCTTT
CASSLGTGGSTEAFF
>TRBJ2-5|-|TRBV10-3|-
TGTGCCATCAGCGGGGAGTGGGAGACCCAGTACTTC
CAISGEWETQYF
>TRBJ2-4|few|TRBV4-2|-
TGTGCCAGCAGCCAAGATGGGATAGCCAAAAACATTCAGTACTTC
CASSQDGIAKNIQYF
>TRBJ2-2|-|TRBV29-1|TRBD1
TGCAGCGTTACGGGGGACAGGTCGAACACCGGGGAGCTGTTTTTT
CSVTGDRSNTGELFF
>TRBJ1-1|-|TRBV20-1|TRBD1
TGCAGTGCTAGATCGGCAGGGGGCTTCCTTCCGAACACTGAAGCTTTCTTT
CSARSAGGFLPNTEAFF
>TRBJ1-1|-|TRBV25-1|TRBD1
TGTGCCAGCAGTGAAAGAGGGGGCCGGAACACTGAAGCTTTCTTT
CASSERGGRNTEAFF
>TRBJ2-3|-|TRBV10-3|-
TGTGCCATCAGGCAGGGATCTAGCACAGATACGCAGTATTTT
CAIRQGSSTDTQYF
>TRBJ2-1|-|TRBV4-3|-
TGCGCCAGCAGCCAAGGAGGCGTGGAGGAGCAGTTCTTC
CASSQGGVEEQFF
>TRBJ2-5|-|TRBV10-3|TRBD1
TGTGCCATCAACCACAGGGGGCCAGGAGAGACCCAGTACTTC
CAINHRGPGETQYF
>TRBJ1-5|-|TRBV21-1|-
TGTGCCAGCAGCAAAGGGGCGGGACAGGAGAATCAGCCCCAGCATTTT
CASSKGAGQENQPQHF
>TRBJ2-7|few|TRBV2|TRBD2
TGTGCCACTCCTGGGAGGGTCTCCTACGAGCAGTACTTC
CATPGRVSYEQYF
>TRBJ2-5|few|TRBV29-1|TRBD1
TGCAGCTCAATCCCAGGACAGGGGAACCAAGAGACCCAGTACTTC
CSSIPGQGNQETQYF
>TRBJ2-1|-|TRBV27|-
TGTGCCAGCAGTTTATCAGGGGGGCCCCTGTACGAGCAGTTCTTC
CASSLSGGPLYEQFF
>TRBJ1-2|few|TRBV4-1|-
TGCGCCAGCAGCCAAGATTCAGGGTGGGGCTATGGCTACACCTTC
CASSQDSGWGYGYTF
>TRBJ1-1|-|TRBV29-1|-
TGCAGCGTTCGCACTGGACAGACGCTGAACACTGAAGCTTTCTTT
CSVRTGQTLNTEAFF